The clone carrying this T cell receptor beta chain was counted a few times. Its cognate antigen is unknown. A single record per CDR3 protein comes from TCRdb applying MiXCR to the reads. The sample includes about 230,000 distinct CDR3 sequences, about 5.9% seen only once; the top ten take 6.5%. The sample originates from a study of T cell repertoires in cytomegalovirus infection. The CDR3 is made up of 14 amino acids. Unmatched junction bases numbered 5, after V lost 1 base and J lost 7 bases. The germline CDR1 and CDR2 sequences are MGHRA and YSYEKL. Overall study findings and caveats: Cumulative frequency (of public TCR beta family members) identified carriers of CMV plus the relevant HLA. HLA-C-restricted CMV-specific TCR beta clonotypes prevailed in the ex vivo response.

The V call is TRBV4-1, the J call TRBJ1-2, with 8 bases aligning to TRBD1. This receptor was taken from a human donor in good health (CMV status not recorded). Some clones in this sample may be carry-over from other donors' samples. The sample taken for sequencing was PBMCs. The CDR3 loop reads CASSQVQGEFGYTF. The CDR3 DNA reads TGCGCCAGCAGCCAAGTACAGGGGGAATTTGGCTACACCTTC.